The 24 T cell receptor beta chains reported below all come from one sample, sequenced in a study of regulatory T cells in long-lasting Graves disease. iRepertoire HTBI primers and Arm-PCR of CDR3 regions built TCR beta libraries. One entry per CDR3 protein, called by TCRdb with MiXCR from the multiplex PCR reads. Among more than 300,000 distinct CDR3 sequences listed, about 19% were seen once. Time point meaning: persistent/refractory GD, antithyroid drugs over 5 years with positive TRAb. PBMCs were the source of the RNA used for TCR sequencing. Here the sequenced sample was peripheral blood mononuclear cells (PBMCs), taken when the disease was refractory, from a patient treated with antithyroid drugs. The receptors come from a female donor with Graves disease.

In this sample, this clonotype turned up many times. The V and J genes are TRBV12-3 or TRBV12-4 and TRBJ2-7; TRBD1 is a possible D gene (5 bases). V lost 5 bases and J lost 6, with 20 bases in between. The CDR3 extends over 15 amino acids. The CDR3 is CASSPKAGKLGEQYF. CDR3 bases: TGTGCCAGCAGTCCGAAGGCAGGGAAACTGGGCGAGCAGTACTTC.

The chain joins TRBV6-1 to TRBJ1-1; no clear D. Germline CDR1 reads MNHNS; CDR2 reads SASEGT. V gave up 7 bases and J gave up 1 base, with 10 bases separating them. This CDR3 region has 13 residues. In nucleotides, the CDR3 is TGTGCCAGCAAGGCGCCCTCGAACACTGAAGCTTTCTTT. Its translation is CASKAPSNTEAFF.

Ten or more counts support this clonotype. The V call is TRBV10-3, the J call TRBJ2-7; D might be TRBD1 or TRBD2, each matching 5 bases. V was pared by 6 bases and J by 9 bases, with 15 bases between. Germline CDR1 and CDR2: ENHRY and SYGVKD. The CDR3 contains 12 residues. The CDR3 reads CAISQRGRGQYF. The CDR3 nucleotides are TGTGCCATCAGCCAAAGGGGCCGGGGGCAGTACTTC.

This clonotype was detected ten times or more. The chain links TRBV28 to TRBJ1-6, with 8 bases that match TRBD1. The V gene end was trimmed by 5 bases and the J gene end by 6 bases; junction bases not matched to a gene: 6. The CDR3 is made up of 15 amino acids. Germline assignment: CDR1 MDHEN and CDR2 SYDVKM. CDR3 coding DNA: TGTGCCAGCAGTGGGCTGACAGGGGTTAATTCACCCCTCCACTTT. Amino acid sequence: CASSGLTGVNSPLHF.

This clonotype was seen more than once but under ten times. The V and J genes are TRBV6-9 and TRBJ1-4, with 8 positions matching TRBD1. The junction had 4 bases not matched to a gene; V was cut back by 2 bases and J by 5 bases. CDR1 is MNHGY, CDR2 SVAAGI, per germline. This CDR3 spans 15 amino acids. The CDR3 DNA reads TGTGCCAGCAGTTATCCGAGGGACAGGAATGAAAAACTGTTTTTT. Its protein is CASSYPRDRNEKLFF.

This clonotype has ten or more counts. The CDR3: CASSTRSIGSVQETQYF. The CDR3 DNA follows: TGTGCCAGCAGTACCCGGTCCATTGGGTCCGTCCAAGAGACCCAGTACTTC. The chain uses TRBV28 and TRBJ2-5, with D uncertain. The V end lost 5 bases, the J end lost 1 base, and 20 bases lay between the germline ends. Germline CDR1 and CDR2: MDHEN and SYDVKM. The CDR3 has 17 residues.

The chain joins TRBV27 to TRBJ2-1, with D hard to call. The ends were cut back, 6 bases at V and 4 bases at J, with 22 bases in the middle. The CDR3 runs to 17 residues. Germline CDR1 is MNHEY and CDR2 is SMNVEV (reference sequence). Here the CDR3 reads CASSPRPEQPWYNEQFF. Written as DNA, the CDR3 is TGTGCCAGCAGCCCTCGGCCGGAACAGCCTTGGTACAATGAGCAGTTCTTC.

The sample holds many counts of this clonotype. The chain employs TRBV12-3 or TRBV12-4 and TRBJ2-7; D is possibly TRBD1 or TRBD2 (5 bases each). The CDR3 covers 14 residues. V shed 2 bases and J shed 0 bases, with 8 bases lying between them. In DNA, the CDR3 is TGTGCCAGCAGTTTATGGGGGAGCTCCTACGAGCAGTACTTC. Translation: CASSLWGSSYEQYF.

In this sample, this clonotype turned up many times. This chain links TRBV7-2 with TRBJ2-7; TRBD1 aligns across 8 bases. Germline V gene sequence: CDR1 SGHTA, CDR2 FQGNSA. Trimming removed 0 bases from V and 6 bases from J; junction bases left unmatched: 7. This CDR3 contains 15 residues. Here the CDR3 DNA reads TGTGCCAGCAGCTTAGCTCGGACAGGGCGGGGCGAGCAGTACTTC. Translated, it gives CASSLARTGRGEQYF.

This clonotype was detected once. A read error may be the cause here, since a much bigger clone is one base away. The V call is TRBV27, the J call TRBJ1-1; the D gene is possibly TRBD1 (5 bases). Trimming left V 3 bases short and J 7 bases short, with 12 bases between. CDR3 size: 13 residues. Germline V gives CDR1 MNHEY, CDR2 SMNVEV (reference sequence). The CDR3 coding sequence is TGTGCCAGCAGTTTGGGGGTCGTGGATGAAGCTTTCTTT. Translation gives CASSLGVVDEAFF.

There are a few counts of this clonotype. CDR3: CASFPARRGHEQYF. CDR3 bases: TGTGCCAGCTTCCCCGCCAGGAGGGGCCACGAGCAGTACTTC. V is TRBV6-1 and J is TRBJ2-7; the D gene is possibly TRBD2 (6 bases). The length of the CDR3 is 14 residues. Germline V gene lookup returns CDR1 MNHNS and CDR2 SASEGT. V was shortened by 8 bases and J by 5 bases, with 19 bases between the two germline ends.

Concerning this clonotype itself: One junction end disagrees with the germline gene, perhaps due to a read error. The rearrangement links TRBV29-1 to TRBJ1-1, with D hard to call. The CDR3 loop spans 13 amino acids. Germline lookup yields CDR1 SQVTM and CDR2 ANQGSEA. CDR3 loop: CSVEKGRNTEASF. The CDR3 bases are TGCAGCGTTGAGAAGGGCCGGAACACTGAAGCTTCCTTT.

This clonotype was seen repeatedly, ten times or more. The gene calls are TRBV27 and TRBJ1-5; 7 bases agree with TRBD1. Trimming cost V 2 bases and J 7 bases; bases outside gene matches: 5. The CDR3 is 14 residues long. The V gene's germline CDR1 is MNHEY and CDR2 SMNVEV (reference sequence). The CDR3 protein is CASSLRGGGQPQHF. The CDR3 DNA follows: TGTGCCAGCAGTTTACGAGGGGGCGGCCAGCCCCAGCATTTT.

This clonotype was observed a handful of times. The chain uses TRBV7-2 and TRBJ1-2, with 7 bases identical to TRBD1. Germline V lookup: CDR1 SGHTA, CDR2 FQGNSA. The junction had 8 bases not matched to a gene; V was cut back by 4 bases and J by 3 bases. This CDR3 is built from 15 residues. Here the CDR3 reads CASSSYLDRDYGYTF. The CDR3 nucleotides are TGTGCCAGCAGCTCCTATCTTGACAGGGACTATGGCTACACCTTC.

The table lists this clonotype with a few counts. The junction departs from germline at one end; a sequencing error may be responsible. The CDR3 sequence is CASSLWGSTDTQYF. CDR3 in DNA: TGTGCTAGCAGCTTATGGGGAAGCACAGATACGCAGTATTTT. V is TRBV7-7 and J is TRBJ2-3; D ambiguous. Germline V gene sequence: CDR1 SSHAT, CDR2 FNYEAQ (reference sequence). The CDR3 consists of 14 residues.

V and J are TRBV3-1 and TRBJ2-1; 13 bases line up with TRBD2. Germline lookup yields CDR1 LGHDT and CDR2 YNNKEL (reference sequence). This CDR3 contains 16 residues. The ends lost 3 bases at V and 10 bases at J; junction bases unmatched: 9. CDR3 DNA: TGTGCCAGCAGCCAGGGACTAGCGGGACCAGCGGGGGAGCAGTTCTTC. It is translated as CASSQGLAGPAGEQFF.

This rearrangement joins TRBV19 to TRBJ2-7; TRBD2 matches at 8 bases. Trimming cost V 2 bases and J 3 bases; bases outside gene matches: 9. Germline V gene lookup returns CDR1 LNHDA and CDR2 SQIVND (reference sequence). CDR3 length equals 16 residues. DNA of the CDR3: TGTGCCAGTAGTATACCCCTCGGGAGGGGGTTCTACGAGCAGTACTTC. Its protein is CASSIPLGRGFYEQYF. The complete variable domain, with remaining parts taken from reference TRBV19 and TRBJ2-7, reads DGGITQSPKYLFRKEGQNVTLSCEQNLNHDAMYWYRQDPGQGLRLIYYSQIVNDFQKGDIAEGYSVSREKKESFPLTVTSAQKNPTAFYLCASSIPLGRGFYEQYFGPGTRLTVT.

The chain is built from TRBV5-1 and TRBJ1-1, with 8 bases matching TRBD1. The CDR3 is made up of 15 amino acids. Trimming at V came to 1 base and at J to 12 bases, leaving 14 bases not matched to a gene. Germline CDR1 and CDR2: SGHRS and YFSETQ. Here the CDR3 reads CASSLMTGAAGMTFF. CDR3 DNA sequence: TGCGCCAGCAGCTTGATGACAGGGGCAGCGGGTATGACTTTCTTT. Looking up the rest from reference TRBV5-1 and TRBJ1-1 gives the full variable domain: KAGVTQTPRYLIKTRGQQVTLSCSPISGHRSVSWYQQTPGQGLQFLFEYFSETQRNKGNFPGRFSGRQFSNSRSEMNVSTLELGDSALYLCASSLMTGAAGMTFFGQGTRLTVV.

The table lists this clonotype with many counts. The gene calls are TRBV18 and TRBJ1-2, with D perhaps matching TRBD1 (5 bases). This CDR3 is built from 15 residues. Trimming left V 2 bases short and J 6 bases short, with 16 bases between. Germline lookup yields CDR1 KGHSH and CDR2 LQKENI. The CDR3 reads CASSPGAAESNGYTF. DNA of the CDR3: TGTGCCAGCTCACCAGGGGCAGCCGAGAGTAATGGCTACACCTTC.

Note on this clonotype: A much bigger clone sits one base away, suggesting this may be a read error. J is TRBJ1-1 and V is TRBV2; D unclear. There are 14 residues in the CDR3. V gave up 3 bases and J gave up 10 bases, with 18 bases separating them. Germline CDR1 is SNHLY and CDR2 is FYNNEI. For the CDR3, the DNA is TGTGCCAGCAGTGACGGTTTTCTACGGCCTGGAGCTTTCTTT. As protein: CASSDGFLRPGAFF.

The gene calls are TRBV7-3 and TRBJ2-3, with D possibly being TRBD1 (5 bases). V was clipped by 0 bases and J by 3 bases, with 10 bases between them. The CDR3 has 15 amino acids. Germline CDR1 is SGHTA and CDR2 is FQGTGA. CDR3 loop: CASSLTGAWTDTQYF. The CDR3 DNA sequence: TGTGCCAGCAGCTTAACAGGGGCTTGGACAGATACGCAGTATTTT. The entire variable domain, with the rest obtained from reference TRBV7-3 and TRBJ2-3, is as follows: GAGVSQTPSNKVTEKGKYVELRCDPISGHTALYWYRQSLGQGPEFLIYFQGTGAADDSGLPNDRFFAVRPEGSVSTLKIQRTERGDSAVYLCASSLTGAWTDTQYFGPGTRLTVL.

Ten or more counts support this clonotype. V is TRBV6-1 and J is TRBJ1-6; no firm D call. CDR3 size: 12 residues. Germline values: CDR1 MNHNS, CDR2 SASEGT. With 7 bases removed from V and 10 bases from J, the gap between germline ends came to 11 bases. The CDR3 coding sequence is TGTGCCAGCACCCCCGGCGGATCACCCCTCCACTTT. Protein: CASTPGGSPLHF.

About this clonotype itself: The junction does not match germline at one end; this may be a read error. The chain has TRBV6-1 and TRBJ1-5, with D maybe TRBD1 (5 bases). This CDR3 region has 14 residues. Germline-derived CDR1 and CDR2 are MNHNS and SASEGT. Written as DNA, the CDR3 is TGTACCAGCAGCACGACAGTTAGCAATCAGCCCCAGCATTTT. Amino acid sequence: CTSSTTVSNQPQHF.

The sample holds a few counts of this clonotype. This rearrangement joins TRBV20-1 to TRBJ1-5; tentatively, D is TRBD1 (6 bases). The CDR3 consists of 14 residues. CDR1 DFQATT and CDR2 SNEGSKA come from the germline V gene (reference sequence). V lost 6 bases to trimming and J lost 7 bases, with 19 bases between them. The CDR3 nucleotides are TGCAGTGCCCCCCCCCGGGTGAGGGGGCAGCCCCAGCATTTT. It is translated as CSAPPRVRGQPQHF.